The sequence of this T cell receptor (beta chain) was determined in a study of shared T cell receptors in the human thymus. The CDR3 runs to 19 residues. In germline, CDR1 is WSHSY, CDR2 SAAADI. J was trimmed by 0 bases and V by 4 bases; bases with no gene match: 13. Measured with immunoSEQ multiplex PCR; TCRdb has only the in-frame clones, and not every one. The data show about 380,000 clones, 95% seen once. The receptor's source is a human donor. The sequenced sample consisted of thymocytes. The chain employs TRBV10-2 and TRBJ1-4; TRBD1 matches 8 bases. The CDR3: CASSGGDRLRTATNEKLFF. For the CDR3, the DNA is TGCGCCAGCAGTGGGGGGGACAGGCTAAGAACTGCAACTAATGAAAAACTGTTTTTT.